This record concerns one TCR beta chain sequence. The antigen remains undetermined. The data originate from a study of blood T cells in healthy people across ages. Study-wide results and caveats: Measured against age, TCR beta diversity per million T cells decreased in a roughly linear manner. Estimates based on one million T cells were treated as lower bounds.

From germline, CDR1 is SQVTM and CDR2 ANQGSEA. Losses at the gene ends were 1 base for V and 7 bases for J; bases not matched to a gene: 10. The CDR3 spans 16 residues. A second PCR, run for roughly 7 to 12 cycles, used a sample-barcoded 5' primer plus a J-beta primer mix. Each sample yielded at least 2.5 million CDR3-containing paired-end reads. TCRdb processed the 5' RACE reads anew with MiXCR; each CDR3 protein has one entry. The sample includes about 1.4 million distinct CDR3 sequences, roughly 59% of them seen just once. The J gene is TRBJ2-7, the V gene TRBV29-1, with TRBD2 identical over 13 bases. What was sequenced was blood. This TCR derives from a man between 18 and 35 years old in good health. The CDR3 coding sequence is TGCAGCGTTGAAGGCCGACTAGCGGGGGGCGAGAATGAGCAGTACTTC. This encodes CSVEGRLAGGENEQYF.